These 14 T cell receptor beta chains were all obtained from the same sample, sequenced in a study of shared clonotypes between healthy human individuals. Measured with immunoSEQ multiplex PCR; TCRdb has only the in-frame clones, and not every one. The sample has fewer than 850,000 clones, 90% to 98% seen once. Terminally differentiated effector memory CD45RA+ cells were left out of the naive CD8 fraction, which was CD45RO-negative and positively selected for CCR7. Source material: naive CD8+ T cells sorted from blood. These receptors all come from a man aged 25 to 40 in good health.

The CDR3 region has the DNA TGTGCCAGCAGCTCCAAGACCGGGACAGGGGATGAAAAACTGTTTTTT. Its translation: CASSSKTGTGDEKLFF. This rearrangement joins TRBV7-9 to TRBJ1-4, with TRBD1 matching over 10 bases. Germline V gene lookup returns CDR1 SEHNR and CDR2 FQNEAQ (reference sequence). J was trimmed by 6 bases and V by 4 bases; bases with no gene match: 8. The CDR3 contains 16 residues. Full variable domain (remainder filled in from reference TRBV7-9 and TRBJ1-4): DTGVSQNPRHKITKRGQNVTFRCDPISEHNRLYWYRQTLGQGPEFLTYFQNEAQLEKSRLLSDRFSAERPKGSFSTLEIQRTEQGDSAMYLCASSSKTGTGDEKLFFGSGTQLSVL.

CDR3 in amino acids: CASSLARTGSYGYTF. For the CDR3, the DNA is TGTGCCAGCAGCTTAGCCCGGACAGGAAGCTATGGCTACACCTTC. The chain couples TRBV11-2 to TRBJ1-2; 7 nucleotides agree with TRBD1. The J segment lost 4 bases and the V segment lost 1 base, leaving 6 bases of the junction unmatched. From germline, CDR1 is SGHAT and CDR2 FQNNGV. CDR3 size: 15 residues.

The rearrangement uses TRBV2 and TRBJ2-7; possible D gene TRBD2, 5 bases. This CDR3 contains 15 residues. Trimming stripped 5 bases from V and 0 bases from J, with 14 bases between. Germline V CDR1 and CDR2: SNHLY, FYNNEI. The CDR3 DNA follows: TGTGCCAGCAGTCCCAGCGGAGCAAGCTCCTACGAGCAGTACTTC. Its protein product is CASSPSGASSYEQYF. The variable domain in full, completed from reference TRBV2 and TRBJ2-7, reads EPEVTQTPSHQVTQMGQEVILRCVPISNHLYFYWYRQILGQKVEFLVSFYNNEISEKSEIFDDQFSVERPDGSNFTLKIRSTKLEDSAMYFCASSPSGASSYEQYFGPGTRLTVT.

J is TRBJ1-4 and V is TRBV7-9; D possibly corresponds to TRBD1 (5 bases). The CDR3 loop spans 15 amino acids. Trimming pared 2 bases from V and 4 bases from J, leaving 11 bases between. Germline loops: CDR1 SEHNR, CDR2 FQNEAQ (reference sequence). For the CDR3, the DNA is TGTGCCAGCAGCTTACAGACAGCCTTTAATGAAAAACTGTTTTTT. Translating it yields CASSLQTAFNEKLFF.

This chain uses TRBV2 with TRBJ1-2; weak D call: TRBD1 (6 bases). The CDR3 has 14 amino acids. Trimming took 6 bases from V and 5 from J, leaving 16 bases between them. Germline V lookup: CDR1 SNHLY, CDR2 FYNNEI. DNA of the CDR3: TGTGCCAGCAGAGGGACACAGGTAGTTTATGGCTACACCTTC. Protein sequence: CASRGTQVVYGYTF.

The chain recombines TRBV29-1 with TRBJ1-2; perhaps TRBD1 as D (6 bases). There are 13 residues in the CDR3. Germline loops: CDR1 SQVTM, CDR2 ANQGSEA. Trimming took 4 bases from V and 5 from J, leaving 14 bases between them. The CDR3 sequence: CSVVIGGGYGYTF. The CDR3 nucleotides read TGCAGCGTTGTGATAGGGGGAGGATATGGCTACACCTTC.

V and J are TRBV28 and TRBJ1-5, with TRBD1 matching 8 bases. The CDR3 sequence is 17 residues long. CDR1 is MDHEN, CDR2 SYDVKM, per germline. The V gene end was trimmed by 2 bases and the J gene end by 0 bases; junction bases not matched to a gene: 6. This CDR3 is CASSLGTGPDSNQPQHF. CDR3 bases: TGTGCCAGCAGTTTAGGGACAGGACCCGATAGCAATCAGCCCCAGCATTTT.

In DNA form, the CDR3 reads TGTGCCTGGAGTCCACTACGGGAAACCATGAACACTGAAGCTTTCTTT. This encodes CAWSPLRETMNTEAFF. This chain links TRBV30 with TRBJ1-1, with no clear D. Germline V lookup: CDR1 GTSNPN, CDR2 SVGIG (reference sequence). V dropped 2 bases and J dropped 0 bases, with 16 bases sitting between them. The CDR3 is 16 amino acids.

DNA for the CDR3: TGTGCCAGCAGCCCCGGACAACATTACAATGAGCAGTTCTTC. Its translation: CASSPGQHYNEQFF. V and J are TRBV25-1 and TRBJ2-1; maybe TRBD1 (5 bases). This CDR3 contains 14 residues. Germline CDR1 reads MGHDK; CDR2 reads SYGVNS. V lost 6 bases to trimming and J lost 4 bases, with 13 bases between them.

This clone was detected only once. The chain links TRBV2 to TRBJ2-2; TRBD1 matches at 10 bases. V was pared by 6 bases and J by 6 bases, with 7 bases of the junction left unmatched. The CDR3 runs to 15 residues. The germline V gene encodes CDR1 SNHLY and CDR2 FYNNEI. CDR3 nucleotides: TGTGCCAGCAGGACAGGACAGGGGGACGCCGGGGAGCTGTTTTTT. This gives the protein CASRTGQGDAGELFF.

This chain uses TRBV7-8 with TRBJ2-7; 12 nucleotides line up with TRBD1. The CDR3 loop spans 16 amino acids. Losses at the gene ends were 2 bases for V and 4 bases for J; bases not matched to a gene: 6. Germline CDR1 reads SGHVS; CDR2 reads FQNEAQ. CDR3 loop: CASSLSRDRGQYEQYF. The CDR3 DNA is TGTGCCAGCAGCTTATCTCGGGACAGGGGGCAGTACGAGCAGTACTTC.

CDR3 nucleotides: TGTGCCTCCCGAGGGCGGTATGGCTACACCTTC. Translating it yields CASRGRYGYTF. This chain connects TRBV9 to TRBJ1-2; D not certain. V lost 10 bases and J lost 5, with 12 bases in between. In germline, CDR1 is SGDLS, CDR2 YYNGEE. The CDR3 loop spans 11 amino acids.

Written as DNA, the CDR3 is TGTGCCAGCAGCCCGACAGGGGGCTACTACGAGCAGTACTTC. Translation gives CASSPTGGYYEQYF. V gene TRBV25-1 combines with J gene TRBJ2-7, with 10 bases aligning to TRBD1. The length of the CDR3 is 14 residues. Germline V gene lookup returns CDR1 MGHDK and CDR2 SYGVNS. V dropped 6 bases and J dropped 3; count of bases not matched to a gene: 5.

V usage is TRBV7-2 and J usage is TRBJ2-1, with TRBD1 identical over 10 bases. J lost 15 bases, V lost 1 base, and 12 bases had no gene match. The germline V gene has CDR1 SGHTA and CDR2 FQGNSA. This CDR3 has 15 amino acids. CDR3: CASSLVDRGSHFPFF. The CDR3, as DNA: TGTGCCAGCAGCTTAGTGGACAGGGGGTCCCACTTCCCGTTCTTC.